This is a list of T cell receptor beta chains from one sample in a study of PD-L1 blockade in urothelial cancer. TCRdb keeps only in-frame clones here, not all; method: immunoSEQ multiplex PCR. The sample carries around 40,000 clones, just over 90% recorded once. The sample was PBMCs, taken around atezolizumab (anti-PD-L1) treatment. These receptor sequences come from a woman in her fifties or sixties with urothelial cancer. Both conserved end residues are part of each CDR3. D genes are given only for firm matches. The size field is filled for only some rows; it gives once, few, many or a size class.

TRBJ1-2	NA	TRBV28	NA	CASSLYARRGYGYTF	TGTGCCAGCAGTTTATACGCGAGGAGGGGATATGGCTACACCTTC
TRBJ1-3	TRBD1	TRBV28	NA	CASSTRWDRDGNTIYF	TGTGCCAGCAGTACGCGATGGGACAGGGACGGAAACACCATATATTTT
TRBJ2-1	TRBD1	TRBV6-1	NA	CASSEYGTGVYNEQFF	TGTGCCAGCAGTGAATACGGGACAGGGGTCTACAATGAGCAGTTCTTC
TRBJ2-7	TRBD2	TRBV11-1	NA	CASSGTSSGGAYEQYF	TGTGCCAGCAGCGGAACCTCTAGCGGGGGAGCCTACGAGCAGTACTTC
TRBJ1-1	NA	TRBV6-1	NA	CASSKEPMNTEAFF	TGTGCCAGCAGTAAAGAGCCCATGAACACTGAAGCTTTCTTT
TRBJ2-1	NA	TRBV5-1	NA	CASSVRVDEQFF	TGCGCCAGCAGCGTCAGGGTGGATGAGCAGTTCTTC
TRBJ1-4	NA	TRBV19	NA	CASSIGRTTNEKLFF	TGTGCCAGTAGTATAGGGCGGACAACTAATGAAAAACTGTTTTTT
TRBJ2-7	TRBD1	TRBV28	once	CASDRENEQYF	TGTGCCAGCGACAGGGAAAACGAGCAGTACTTC
TRBJ2-2	NA	TRBV9	NA	CASSIELASGELFF	TGTGCCAGCAGCATAGAGCTAGCGTCCGGGGAGCTGTTTTTT
TRBJ2-2	TRBD2	TRBV10-2	NA	CASRNPTSGRIVTGELFF	TGCGCCAGCCGCAATCCGACTAGCGGGAGAATAGTAACCGGGGAGCTGTTTTTT
TRBJ2-2	NA	TRBV18	once	CASSPRRDRNTGELFF	TGTGCCAGCTCACCAAGGCGGGACAGGAACACCGGGGAGCTGTTTTTT
TRBJ1-1	NA	TRBV28	NA	CASSLRRLRDTEAFF	TGTGCCAGCAGTTTACGCCGGCTGAGGGACACTGAAGCTTTCTTT
TRBJ2-3	TRBD2	TRBV5-4	NA	CASRGLLATTSTDTQYF	TGTGCCAGCAGAGGGTTACTAGCGACAACTAGCACAGATACGCAGTATTTT
TRBJ2-1	TRBD2	TRBV27	NA	CASSSPGLAGVDNEQFF	TGTGCCAGCAGTTCCCCGGGACTAGCGGGAGTTGACAATGAGCAGTTCTTC
TRBJ2-2	NA	TRBV14	NA	CATNSGNTGELFF	TGTGCCACCAATAGCGGGAACACCGGGGAGCTGTTTTTT
TRBJ2-7	NA	TRBV27	NA	CASPTYEQYF	TGTGCCAGTCCTACTTACGAGCAGTACTTC
TRBJ2-1	NA	TRBV6-6	NA	CASSFGESSYNEQFF	TGTGCCAGCAGTTTTGGGGAGAGCTCCTACAATGAGCAGTTCTTC
TRBJ1-5	TRBD1	TRBV19	NA	CASSTWTGKSQPQHF	TGTGCCAGTAGTACGTGGACAGGGAAGAGTCAGCCCCAGCATTTT
TRBJ2-7	NA	TRBV15	NA	CATSRAGGSYEQHF	TGTGCCACCAGCAGAGCGGGGGGCTCCTACGAGCAGCACTTC
TRBJ2-1	TRBD2	TRBV7-7	NA	CASSPAGTSGNNEQFF	TGTGCCAGCAGCCCCGCGGGGACTAGCGGGAACAATGAGCAGTTCTTC